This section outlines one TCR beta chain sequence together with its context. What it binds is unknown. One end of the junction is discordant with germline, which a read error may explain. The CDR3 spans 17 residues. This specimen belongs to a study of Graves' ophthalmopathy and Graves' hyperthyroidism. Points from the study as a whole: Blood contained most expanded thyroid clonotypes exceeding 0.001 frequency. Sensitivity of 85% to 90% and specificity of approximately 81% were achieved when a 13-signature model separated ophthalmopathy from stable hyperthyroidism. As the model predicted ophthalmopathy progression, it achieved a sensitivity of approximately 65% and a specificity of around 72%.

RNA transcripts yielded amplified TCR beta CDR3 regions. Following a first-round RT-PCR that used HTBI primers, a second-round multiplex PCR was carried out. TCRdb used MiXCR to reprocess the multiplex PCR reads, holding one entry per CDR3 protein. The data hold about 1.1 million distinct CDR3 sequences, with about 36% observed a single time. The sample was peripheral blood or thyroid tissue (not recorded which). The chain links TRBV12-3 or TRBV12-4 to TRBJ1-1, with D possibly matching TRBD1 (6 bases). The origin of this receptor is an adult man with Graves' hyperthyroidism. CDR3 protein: CASSSFLYTGRNTEALF. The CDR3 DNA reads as TGTGCCAGCAGCAGTTTTTTGTACACAGGGCGGAACACTGAAGCTCTCTTT.